A single sample gave rise to the 14 T cell receptor beta chains below, sequenced in a study of blood T cell repertoires in COVID-19. The protocol was immunoSEQ multiplex PCR, while the TCRdb copy is restricted to in-frame clones and leaves out a portion. Altogether about 160,000 clones are present, around 87% being singletons, with the ten largest covering under 13%. The sample was peripheral blood. The receptor set was obtained from a woman in her sixties or seventies with COVID-19, enrolled during active disease.

This clone was counted a single time. The CDR3 region has the DNA TGTGCCAGCAGTTCCCCGGGCCGGGATAGCAATCAGCCCCAGCATTTT. Its translation is CASSSPGRDSNQPQHF. The chain couples TRBV28 to TRBJ1-5; D not resolved. CDR1 and CDR2 (germline): MDHEN, SYDVKM. The CDR3 totals 16 residues. The V and J ends lost 4 bases and 0 bases respectively, with 13 bases between them.

The rearrangement uses TRBV5-1 and TRBJ2-7, with D possibly being TRBD1 (6 bases). The germline CDR1 and CDR2 sequences are SGHRS and YFSETQ. V lost 2 bases to trimming and J lost 0 bases, with 9 bases between them. The CDR3 extends over 14 amino acids. In nucleotides, the CDR3 is TGCGCCAGCAGCTTAGGGACAACCTCCTACGAGCAGTACTTC. Translated, it gives CASSLGTTSYEQYF. The variable domain in full, completed from reference TRBV5-1 and TRBJ2-7, reads KAGVTQTPRYLIKTRGQQVTLSCSPISGHRSVSWYQQTPGQGLQFLFEYFSETQRNKGNFPGRFSGRQFSNSRSEMNVSTLELGDSALYLCASSLGTTSYEQYFGPGTRLTVT.

This clone occurred once. This chain joins TRBV11-2 and TRBJ2-7; D possibly corresponds to TRBD2 (6 bases). The CDR3 has 17 amino acids. CDR1 and CDR2 (germline): SGHAT, FQNNGV. V was pared by 1 base and J by 0 bases, with 16 bases between. The CDR3 is CASSLAPGRWSSYEQYF. The CDR3 coding sequence is TGTGCCAGCAGCTTAGCCCCAGGGAGGTGGAGCTCCTACGAGCAGTACTTC. Together with reference TRBV11-2 and TRBJ2-7, the CDR3 gives the full variable domain: EAGVAQSPRYKIIEKRQSVAFWCNPISGHATLYWYQQILGQGPKLLIQFQNNGVVDDSQLPKDRFSAERLKGVDSTLKIQPAKLEDSAVYLCASSLAPGRWSSYEQYFGPGTRLTVT.

There are a few counts of this clone. The chain couples TRBV4-1 to TRBJ2-2; 15 nucleotides agree with TRBD2. The V and J ends lost 3 bases and 4 bases, in that order; junction bases with no gene match: 9. The V gene's germline CDR1 is MGHRA and CDR2 YSYEKL. The CDR3 spans 19 residues. This chain's CDR3 is CASSHPGLAGGPPTGELFF. The DNA for the CDR3 is TGCGCCAGCAGCCATCCCGGACTAGCGGGGGGGCCGCCCACCGGGGAGCTGTTTTTT.

This sequence joins TRBV3-1 (or the pseudogene TRBV3-2) and TRBJ1-4; no clear D gene. V gave up 4 bases and J gave up 4 bases, with 13 bases separating them. The CDR3 consists of 15 residues. Germline V gene lookup returns CDR1 LGHDT and CDR2 YNNKEL (reference sequence). DNA of the CDR3: TGTGCCAGCAGCCGGAACAGCCTTCATAATGAAAAACTGTTTTTT. It yields the protein CASSRNSLHNEKLFF.

CDR3 DNA sequence: TGTGCCAGCAGTCCCCAGGGACAGGGCTTCTATGGCTACACCTTC. This encodes CASSPQGQGFYGYTF. The chain links TRBV28 to TRBJ1-2; 9 bases agree with TRBD1. Trimming at V came to 5 bases and at J to 4 bases, leaving 8 bases not matched to a gene. The CDR3 runs 15 residues. CDR1 and CDR2 (germline): MDHEN, SYDVKM.

This clone was detected once. J is TRBJ2-1 and V is TRBV25-1, with 7 bases fitting TRBD1. CDR1 MGHDK and CDR2 SYGVNS come from the germline V gene. Unmatched junction bases numbered 1, after V lost 2 bases and J lost 6 bases. There are 13 residues in the CDR3. CDR3 residues: CASSEQGVNEQFF. CDR3 DNA sequence: TGTGCCAGCAGTGAACAGGGGGTCAATGAGCAGTTCTTC.

This clone was counted once. V is TRBV5-1 and J is TRBJ1-3; 10 positions match TRBD1. This CDR3 contains 16 residues. Germline values: CDR1 SGHRS, CDR2 YFSETQ. J lost 3 bases, V lost 3 bases, and 6 bases had no gene match. CDR3 DNA sequence: TGCGCCAGCAGCTGGGCCGGGACAGGGGATGGAAACACCATATATTTT. It codes for CASSWAGTGDGNTIYF.

Only a few counts were recorded for this clone. The gene calls are TRBV7-9 and TRBJ1-2; 7 nucleotides match TRBD1. Germline CDR1 is SEHNR and CDR2 is FQNEAQ (reference sequence). CDR3 length equals 12 residues. The V and J ends lost 8 bases and 7 bases, in that order; junction bases with no gene match: 7. For the CDR3, the DNA is TGTGCCAGCCATGAGGGGGCGGGTGGCTACACCTTC. Its protein is CASHEGAGGYTF. Variable domain in full (rest from reference TRBV7-9 and TRBJ1-2): DTGVSQNPRHKITKRGQNVTFRCDPISEHNRLYWYRQTLGQGPEFLTYFQNEAQLEKSRLLSDRFSAERPKGSFSTLEIQRTEQGDSAMYLCASHEGAGGYTFGSGTRLTVV.

Comment on this clone: Germline is not matched at one junction end, which may reflect a read error. The genes are TRBV10-2 and TRBJ1-2; D uncertain. The CDR3 runs 13 residues. From germline, CDR1 is WSHSY and CDR2 SAAADI. The CDR3 sequence: CASSLDWRGGYTF. The CDR3 coding sequence is TGCGCCAGCAGCCTCGACTGGCGCGGTGGCTATACCTTC.

V is TRBV11-2 and J is TRBJ2-7; TRBD2 is a possible D gene (7 bases). With 4 bases removed from V and 6 bases from J, the gap between germline ends came to 19 bases. Germline values: CDR1 SGHAT, CDR2 FQNNGV. The CDR3 totals 15 residues. The CDR3 loop reads CASSSRLGGDLEQYF. The CDR3 DNA follows: TGTGCCAGCAGCTCCCGACTAGGGGGGGATCTCGAGCAGTACTTC.

This chain links TRBV6-5 with TRBJ2-7; D possibly corresponds to TRBD1 (6 bases). The CDR3 has 14 amino acids. CDR1 MNHEY and CDR2 SVGAGI come from the germline V gene. The V and J ends lost 11 bases and 3 bases respectively, with 20 bases between them. CDR3 sequence (DNA): TGTGCCCGCGAGGGGGACCGCCTTGACTACGAGCAGTACTTC. Translation: CAREGDRLDYEQYF.

V and J are TRBV18 and TRBJ1-1; TRBD1 agrees at 7 bases. Germline V gene data show CDR1 as KGHSH and CDR2 as LQKENI. This CDR3 region has 13 residues. Losses at the gene ends were 5 bases for V and 3 bases for J; bases not matched to a gene: 3. The CDR3 reads CASSAGQDTEAFF. CDR3 nucleotides: TGTGCCAGCTCAGCAGGACAGGACACTGAAGCTTTCTTT.

The rearrangement links TRBV2 to TRBJ2-3; TRBD2 matches at 9 bases. This CDR3 region has 15 residues. J gave up 0 bases and V 5 bases, and 3 bases lay outside the gene matches. Germline CDR1 SNHLY, CDR2 FYNNEI. Written as DNA, the CDR3 is TGTGCCAGCAGTCCCAGCGGGGGGAGCACAGATACGCAGTATTTT. Its translation is CASSPSGGSTDTQYF.